This TCR beta chain was obtained from a study of beta chain features in type 1 diabetes. On this clone: The antigen remains unidentified.

Of the isolated RNA, all was reverse transcribed, and so the sequenced material was expressed TCRB transcripts. Clones were sequenced by immunoSEQ multiplex PCR, and TCRdb holds only the in-frame ones, with some missing. This sample has some 660,000 clones, with about 14% found just once. The study, taken as a whole, reports: Researchers report that Type 1 diabetes patients had moderately but significantly shorter TCRB CDR3s across all four CD4+ subsets.

Germline CDR1 reads SGHTA; CDR2 reads FQGTGA. CDR3 length: 14 amino acids. The V and J ends lost 5 bases and 2 bases respectively, with 12 bases between them. Sequenced: naive CD4+ T cells from blood. The chain employs TRBV7-3 and TRBJ2-5; D is perhaps TRBD2 (6 bases). This receptor was obtained from a young man with type 1 diabetes. The chain's CDR3 is CASSPTGLQETQYF. The CDR3 coding sequence is TGTGCCAGCAGCCCTACGGGACTTCAAGAGACCCAGTACTTC.